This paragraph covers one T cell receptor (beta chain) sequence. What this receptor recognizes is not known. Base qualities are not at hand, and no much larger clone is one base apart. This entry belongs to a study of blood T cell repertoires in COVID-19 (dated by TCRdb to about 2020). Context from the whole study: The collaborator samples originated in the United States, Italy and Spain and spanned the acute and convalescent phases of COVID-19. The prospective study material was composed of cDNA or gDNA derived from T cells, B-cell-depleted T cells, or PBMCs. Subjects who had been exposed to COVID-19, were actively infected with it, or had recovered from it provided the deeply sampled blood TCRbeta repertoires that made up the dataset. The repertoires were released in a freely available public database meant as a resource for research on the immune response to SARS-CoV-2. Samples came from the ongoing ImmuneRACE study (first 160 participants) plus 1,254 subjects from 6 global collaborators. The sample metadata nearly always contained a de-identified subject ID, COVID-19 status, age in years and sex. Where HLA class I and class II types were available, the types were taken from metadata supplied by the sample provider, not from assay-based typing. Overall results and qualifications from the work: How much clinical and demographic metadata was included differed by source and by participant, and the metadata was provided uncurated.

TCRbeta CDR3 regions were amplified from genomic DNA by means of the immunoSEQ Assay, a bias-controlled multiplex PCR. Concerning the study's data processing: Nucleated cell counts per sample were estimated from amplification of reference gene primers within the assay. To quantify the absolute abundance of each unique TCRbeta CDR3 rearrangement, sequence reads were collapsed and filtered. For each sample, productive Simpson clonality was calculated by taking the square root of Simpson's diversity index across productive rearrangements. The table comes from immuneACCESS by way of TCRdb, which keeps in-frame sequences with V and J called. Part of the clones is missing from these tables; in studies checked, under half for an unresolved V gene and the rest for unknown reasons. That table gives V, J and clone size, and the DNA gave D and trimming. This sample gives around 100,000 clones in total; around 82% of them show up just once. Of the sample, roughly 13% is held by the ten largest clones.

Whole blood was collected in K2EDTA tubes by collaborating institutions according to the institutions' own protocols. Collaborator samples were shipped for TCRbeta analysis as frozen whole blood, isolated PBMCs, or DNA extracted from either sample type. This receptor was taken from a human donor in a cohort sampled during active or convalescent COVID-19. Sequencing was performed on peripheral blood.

CDR3 loop: CASSPRQGESSPLHF. The nucleotides read TGTGCCAGCAGCCCGCGACAGGGGGAAAGTTCACCCCTCCACTTT. The sequence joins TRBV3-1 (or the pseudogene TRBV3-2) to TRBJ1-6; 9 bases in the junction line up with TRBD1. Spanning cysteine to phenylalanine, the CDR3 consists of 15 amino acids. The DNA shown is the 45-base CDR3, in frame from base 1. The germline V gene (reference sequence) sets CDR1 to LGHDT and CDR2 to YNNKEL. Germline trimming amounts to 4 bases on V and 9 bases on J, with 7 as the count of junction bases outside the gene matches.